These T cell receptor beta chains were read from a single sample in a study of T cell changes during pregnancy in multiple sclerosis. Sequencing was performed with immunoSEQ multiplex PCR; in TCRdb, only in-frame clones are kept and a portion is missing. This sample yields 120,000 or so clones, of which 80% to 95% are seen a single time; 6.2% belongs to the top ten. Material: peripheral blood, obtained before pregnancy. The source of these receptors is a female donor with multiple sclerosis, enrolled in a pregnancy study. Each CDR3 is given with its conserved first and last residue. The D gene is left open where the match is weak. Clone size, where shown, is once, few, many, or a class for clones that have expanded.

>-|-|TRBJ1-1|TRBV6-4
CASSLDSNTEAFF
TGTGCCAGCAGTTTAGATTCGAACACTGAAGCTTTCTTT
>-|TRBD1|TRBJ2-2|TRBV5-4
CASTDDRGGTGELFF
TGTGCCAGCACCGACGACAGGGGGGGCACCGGGGAGCTGTTTTTT
>-|TRBD2|TRBJ2-2|TRBV29-1
CSAPLPGGSNTGELFF
TGCAGCGCGCCCCTTCCGGGGGGATCTAACACCGGGGAGCTGTTTTTT
>-|-|TRBJ1-4|TRBV30
CAWSVVQGRQKLFF
TGTGCCTGGAGTGTAGTTCAGGGTCGGCAAAAACTGTTTTTT
>-|-|TRBJ1-2|TRBV9
CASSTPWGGDGYTF
TGTGCCAGCAGCACCCCGTGGGGGGGGGACGGCTACACCTTC
>-|TRBD1|TRBJ1-5|TRBV7-2
CASSPTTGGIQPQHF
TGTGCCAGCAGCCCGACTACAGGGGGGATTCAGCCCCAGCATTTT
>-|TRBD2|TRBJ2-3|TRBV5-1
CASSLRLAGSDTQYF
TGCGCCAGCAGCTTGCGACTAGCGGGGTCAGATACGCAGTATTTT
>-|TRBD1|TRBJ1-4|TRBV28
CASSRDSLNEKLFF
TGTGCCAGCAGCCGGGACAGCCTTAATGAAAAACTGTTTTTT
>-|TRBD1|TRBJ2-7|TRBV30
CAWRRQGIEQYF
TGTGCCTGGAGACGACAGGGGATCGAGCAGTACTTC
>-|-|TRBJ2-3|TRBV19
CASSPGLATDTQYF
TGTGCCAGTAGTCCGGGTCTCGCCACAGATACGCAGTATTTT
>few|TRBD1|TRBJ1-2|TRBV2
CASSPQGARGYTF
TGTGCCAGCAGTCCCCAGGGGGCGCGGGGCTACACCTTC
>-|-|TRBJ1-5|TRBV19
CATRNIVYSNQPQHF
TGTGCCACCAGAAACATCGTTTATAGCAATCAGCCCCAGCATTTT
>-|-|TRBJ2-7|TRBV11-2
CASSPTGTAPYEQYF
TGTGCCAGCAGCCCAACCGGGACTGCCCCCTACGAGCAGTACTTC
>-|TRBD2|TRBJ2-1|TRBV15
CATSRDTSGAYNEQFF
TGTGCCACCAGCAGAGACACTAGCGGTGCCTACAATGAGCAGTTCTTC
>-|TRBD2|TRBJ2-7|TRBV18
CASSGREGAYEQYF
TGTGCCAGCTCAGGGCGGGAGGGGGCCTACGAGCAGTACTTC
>-|TRBD1|TRBJ1-4|TRBV9
CASSGPSGTGEKLFF
TGTGCCAGCAGCGGCCCCTCCGGGACAGGGGAAAAACTGTTTTTT
>once|TRBD1|TRBJ1-3|TRBV5-1
CASSSRGTGTNTIYF
TGCGCCAGCAGCTCCCGGGGGACAGGGACAAACACCATATATTTT
>-|-|TRBJ1-1|TRBV9
CASSVATAEERDTEAFF
TGTGCCAGCAGCGTAGCTACGGCGGAGGAGAGAGACACTGAAGCTTTCTTT
>-|TRBD1|TRBJ1-2|TRBV7-8
CATRGNFDRGNYGYTF
TGTGCCACCCGAGGGAACTTTGACAGGGGGAACTATGGCTACACCTTC
>-|-|TRBJ2-7|TRBV5-8
CASSLVTGTLPYEQYF
TGTGCCAGCAGCTTGGTTACGGGAACCCTACCCTACGAGCAGTACTTC
>-|TRBD1|TRBJ1-5|TRBV6-6
CASSQTGQGQPQHF
TGTGCCAGCAGCCAGACAGGGCAGGGTCAGCCCCAGCATTTT
>-|TRBD2|TRBJ2-7|TRBV15
CATSRDRVAGPQTTYEQYF
TGTGCCACCAGCAGAGATAGGGTAGCGGGTCCCCAAACGACCTACGAGCAGTACTTC
>once|TRBD1|TRBJ1-3|TRBV7-9
CASSLRRDRELGNTIYF
TGTGCCAGCAGCTTACGGCGGGACAGGGAGTTGGGAAACACCATATATTTT
>-|-|TRBJ1-5|TRBV27
CASSLVSGPNQPQHF
TGTGCCAGCAGTTTAGTTTCAGGCCCCAATCAGCCCCAGCATTTT
>-|TRBD2|TRBJ2-2|TRBV27
CASRRLAGDEELFF
TGTGCCAGCCGACGACTAGCGGGAGACGAGGAGCTGTTTTTT
>-|TRBD2|TRBJ2-7|TRBV18
CASSPLGLAGDEQYF
TGTGCCAGCTCACCCTTAGGCCTAGCGGGGGACGAGCAGTACTTC
>-|TRBD1|TRBJ2-7|TRBV5-1
CASSWTGGLSSYEQYF
TGCGCCAGCAGCTGGACAGGGGGGCTAAGCTCCTACGAGCAGTACTTC
>-|TRBD2|TRBJ2-1|TRBV18
CASSPIPTSGFYEQFF
TGTGCCAGCTCACCGATCCCGACTAGCGGGTTCTATGAGCAGTTCTTC
>-|TRBD1|TRBJ1-4|TRBV6-6
CASSYPERGHEKLFF
TGTGCCAGCAGTTACCCCGAGAGGGGGCATGAAAAACTGTTTTTT
>once|TRBD2|TRBJ2-3|TRBV2
CASSERAGEVATQYF
TGTGCCAGCAGTGAAAGGGCGGGAGAGGTAGCTACGCAGTATTTT
>-|-|TRBJ2-1|TRBV5-4
CASSRGTWSEQFF
TGTGCCAGCAGCCGCGGGACGTGGAGTGAGCAGTTCTTC
>-|TRBD1|TRBJ1-5|TRBV7-8
CASSPSRIQGVQPQHF
TGCGCCAGCAGCCCTAGTCGGATCCAGGGGGTCCAGCCCCAGCATTTT
>many|-|TRBJ1-1|TRBV18
CASSPGGDYTEAFF
TGTGCCAGCTCACCGGGAGGGGATTACACTGAAGCTTTCTTT
>-|TRBD1|TRBJ1-2|TRBV28
CASSLDRADYGYTF
TGTGCCAGCAGTTTGGACAGGGCGGACTATGGCTACACCTTC
>-|-|TRBJ1-2|TRBV6-5
CASSEAGYAYTF
TGTGCCAGCAGCGAGGCAGGGTATGCCTACACCTTC
>-|TRBD1|TRBJ2-7|TRBV19
CASSPTGVYEQYF
TGTGCCAGTAGCCCTACAGGGGTCTACGAGCAGTACTTC
>-|-|TRBJ1-1|TRBV7-2
CASSLMANTEAFF
TGTGCCAGCAGCTTAATGGCGAACACTGAAGCTTTCTTT
>-|TRBD1|TRBJ2-4|TRBV18
CASSPPSQGAGIQYF
TGTGCCAGCTCACCACCATCACAGGGGGCTGGCATTCAGTACTTC
>-|TRBD2|TRBJ2-1|TRBV7-8
CASSFPGLAGHNEQFF
TGTGCCAGCAGCTTTCCGGGACTAGCGGGACACAATGAGCAGTTCTTC
>-|-|TRBJ2-5|TRBV5-4
CASSPGQLQETQYF
TGTGCCAGCAGCCCTGGACAGCTACAAGAGACCCAGTACTTC
>few|TRBD2|TRBJ2-3|TRBV19
CASSPGLASTDTQYF
TGTGCCAGTAGTCCCGGACTAGCTAGCACAGATACGCAGTATTTT
>-|-|TRBJ2-1|TRBV1
CTRSGGTSGYNEQFF
TGCACCCGATCGGGGGGGACTAGCGGCTACAATGAGCAGTTCTTC
>-|TRBD1|TRBJ2-7|TRBV5-5
CASGRGQAYEQYF
TGTGCCAGCGGAAGGGGGCAGGCCTACGAGCAGTACTTC
>once|-|TRBJ2-6|TRBV30
CAWSNSTTSGANVLTF
TGTGCCTGGAGCAATAGTACTACCTCTGGGGCCAACGTCCTGACTTTC
>-|-|TRBJ2-2|TRBV7-9
CASSHQGSVNSGELFF
TGTGCCAGCAGCCACCAAGGGAGCGTTAACTCCGGGGAGCTGTTTTTT